In this sample, the clone carrying this T cell receptor beta chain turned up a few times. Its antigen remains unknown. Indicated treatment: approximately 9-day PBMC culture with coronavirus spike peptide pools or control peptides (ViraFEST assay). The data were obtained in a study of vaccination and CD4 T cells after COVID-19. Oncomine TCR Beta short-read sequencing was applied to DNA from cultured CD4+ T cells. TCRdb independently ran MiXCR on the PCR reads; one entry per CDR3 protein. The profile covers around 15,000 distinct CDR3 sequences, with roughly 54% appearing a single time and roughly 20% taken by the ten largest. The CDR3 totals 16 residues. CDR1 and CDR2 from the germline V gene are SNHLY and FYNNEI. V gave up 10 bases and J gave up 2 bases; unmatched junction bases: 15.

This TCR derives from a human donor who had recovered from COVID-19. The rearrangement links TRBV2 to TRBJ2-3; TRBD1 agrees at 7 bases. The sample was CD4+ T cells from blood, cultured in vitro, taken before SARS-CoV-2 vaccination. The CDR3 DNA reads TGTGCCACCCCAGGGCAATGGGACAGAGCCACAGATACGCAGTATTTT. Its protein product is CATPGQWDRATDTQYF.